The clone carrying this TCR beta chain was observed many times. Its target is not known. The sample belongs to a study of neurological immune-mediated disorders. Study-level results: TCR-beta repertoires seemed private in all groups, with no expanded CDR3 amino acid sequences shared.

The authors made cDNA by 5'RACE with 10-nucleotide random UMIs. TCRdb re-called the 5' RACE reads through MiXCR, storing one row per CDR3 protein. The profile shows some 53,000 distinct CDR3 sequences, around 16% of them singletons. Healthy control participants comprised blood bank volunteers in Maryland, USA. Where libraries were unsorted, they were derived from 2 million PBMCs stored at -80 degrees C. V dropped 7 bases and J dropped 6; count of bases not matched to a gene: 4. The germline V gene encodes CDR1 MNHEY and CDR2 SVGAGI. This CDR3 spans 14 amino acids. This sequence originates from a man between 60 and 70 years old in good health. The chain links TRBV6-5 to TRBJ1-6; 9 nucleotides line up with TRBD1. Sequencing used PBMCs. This CDR3 reads CASTLTGGNSPLHF. DNA of the CDR3: TGTGCCAGCACCTTGACAGGGGGTAATTCACCCCTCCACTTT.